The clone carrying this T cell receptor (beta chain) came up many times. Its antigen is undetermined. With V trimmed by 3 bases and J by 1 base, 3 bases remained unmatched. CDR3 length: 15 residues. Per the germline V gene, CDR1 is SGHVS and CDR2 is FQNEAQ. TCRdb re-called the 5' RACE reads through MiXCR, storing one row per CDR3 protein. The sample carries roughly 600,000 distinct CDR3 sequences, roughly 18% recorded once. This entry is derived from a study of T-cell memory formation after mild COVID-19. Study overall: Across donors, TCR clusters were largely donor specific.

Findings and limits, study-wide: Mainly in CM and EM were contracting CD4+ clones; CD8+ were in EMRA.

The clonotype comes from an adult woman who had mild COVID-19 (a few samples of this study predate the infection). Cell type and time point are not known. Sequences were obtained from PBMCs or a T cell subset sorted from them (not recorded which). The V gene is TRBV7-8, the J gene TRBJ2-3; 8 nucleotides agree with TRBD2. The chain's CDR3 is CASSLATSGTDTQYF. CDR3 coding DNA: TGTGCCAGCAGCTTGGCGACTAGCGGCACAGATACGCAGTATTTT.